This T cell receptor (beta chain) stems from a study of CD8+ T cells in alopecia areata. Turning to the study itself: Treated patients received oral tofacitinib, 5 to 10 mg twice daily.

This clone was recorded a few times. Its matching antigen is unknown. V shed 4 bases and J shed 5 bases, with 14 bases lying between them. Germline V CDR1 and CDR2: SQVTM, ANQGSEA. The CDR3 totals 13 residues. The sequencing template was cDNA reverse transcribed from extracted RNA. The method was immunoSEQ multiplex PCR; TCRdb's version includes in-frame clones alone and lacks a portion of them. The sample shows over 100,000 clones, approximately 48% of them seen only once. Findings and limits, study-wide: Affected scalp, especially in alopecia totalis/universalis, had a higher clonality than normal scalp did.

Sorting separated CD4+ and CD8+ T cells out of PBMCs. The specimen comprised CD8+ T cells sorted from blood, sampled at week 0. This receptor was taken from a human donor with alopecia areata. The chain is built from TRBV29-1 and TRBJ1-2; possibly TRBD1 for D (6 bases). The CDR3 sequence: CSVGGDKDYGYTF. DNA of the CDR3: TGCAGCGTTGGCGGGGACAAGGATTATGGCTACACCTTC.